These 21 T cell receptor beta chains were sequenced from one sample in a study of blood T cell repertoires in COVID-19. The method was immunoSEQ multiplex PCR; TCRdb's version includes in-frame clones alone and lacks a portion of them. The profile shows 200,000 or so clones, about 84% of them singletons. What was sequenced was peripheral blood. These receptors were collected from a person between 65 and 80 years old with COVID-19, enrolled during active disease.

The genes are TRBV10-3 and TRBJ2-7; 7 bases fit TRBD1. The CDR3 contains 14 residues. Germline values: CDR1 ENHRY, CDR2 SYGVKD. V lost 4 bases and J lost 0; bases outside the gene matches: 3. CDR3 nucleotide sequence: TGTGCCATCAGTGCTGGACAGGACTCCTACGAGCAGTACTTC. Encoded protein: CAISAGQDSYEQYF.

The V call is TRBV2, the J call TRBJ2-2, with D possibly being TRBD2 (5 bases). With 6 bases removed from V and 3 bases from J, the gap between germline ends came to 11 bases. From germline, CDR1 is SNHLY and CDR2 FYNNEI. This CDR3 has 14 residues. CDR3 coding DNA: TGTGCCAGCAGACTGACTACTTACACCGGGGAGCTGTTTTTT. Translating it yields CASRLTTYTGELFF.

The rearrangement links TRBV15 to TRBJ2-2; TRBD2 agrees at 7 bases. The length of the CDR3 is 14 residues. The trim removed 5 bases at V and 4 bases at J, leaving 4 bases unmatched. CDR1 is LNHNV and CDR2 is YYDKDF in the germline V gene (reference sequence). CDR3 sequence: CATSDVAGTGELFF. CDR3 bases: TGTGCCACCAGCGATGTAGCGGGCACCGGGGAGCTGTTTTTT.

The sample holds one count of this clone. The chain is built from TRBV9 and TRBJ2-1; 7 bases are shared with TRBD1. V gave up 4 bases and J gave up 1 base; unmatched junction bases: 2. CDR1 and CDR2 from the germline V gene are SGDLS and YYNGEE. This CDR3 has 14 residues. The CDR3 here is CASSKGQSYNEQFF. The CDR3 DNA reads as TGTGCCAGCAGCAAGGGACAGTCCTACAATGAGCAGTTCTTC.

The chain links TRBV29-1 to TRBJ2-5; 7 bases align to TRBD2. V dropped 7 bases and J dropped 5; count of bases not matched to a gene: 7. Germline V CDR1 and CDR2: SQVTM, ANQGSEA. This CDR3 is built from 12 residues. The CDR3 DNA follows: TGCAGCGCAGGGAGGGCCGGTGAGACCCAGTACTTC. Encoded protein: CSAGRAGETQYF.

The chain employs TRBV19 and TRBJ1-2, with D possibly being TRBD1 (6 bases). This CDR3 contains 14 residues. Germline lookup yields CDR1 LNHDA and CDR2 SQIVND (reference sequence). Trimming took 5 bases from V and 7 from J, leaving 17 bases between them. The CDR3, as DNA: TGTGCCAGTAGTTTAACAGGGATCGGTCTTGGCTACACCTTC. It encodes CASSLTGIGLGYTF.

V usage is TRBV5-6 and J usage is TRBJ2-7; TRBD1 aligns across 12 bases. CDR3 length equals 14 residues. In germline, CDR1 is SGHDT, CDR2 YYEEEE. After removal of 2 bases from V and 6 bases from J, the junction contained 3 bases not matched to a gene. The CDR3 sequence is CASSFGTGGLEQYF. The CDR3 DNA follows: TGTGCCAGCAGCTTTGGGACAGGGGGCCTCGAGCAGTACTTC.

The chain combines TRBV11-2 with TRBJ1-4; 8 bases are a match to TRBD1. The CDR3 has 18 amino acids. Germline V CDR1 and CDR2: SGHAT, FQNNGV. V was pared by 3 bases and J by 1 base, with 10 bases of the junction left unmatched. In DNA, the CDR3 is TGTGCCAGCAGCTTTAGAACAGGGGGAATGATAACTAATGAAAAACTGTTTTTT. Residues: CASSFRTGGMITNEKLFF.

The rearrangement joins TRBV28 to TRBJ1-2; TRBD1 aligns across 8 bases. The germline V gene encodes CDR1 MDHEN and CDR2 SYDVKM. The trim removed 6 bases at V and 0 bases at J, leaving 3 bases unmatched. CDR3 size: 14 residues. The CDR3 coding sequence is TGTGCCAGCAGGCCGGGACAGGCTAACTATGGCTACACCTTC. As protein: CASRPGQANYGYTF.

The chain uses TRBV15 and TRBJ1-3, with 8 bases aligning to TRBD1. The CDR3 has 17 residues. From germline, CDR1 is LNHNV and CDR2 YYDKDF (reference sequence). V was pared by 0 bases and J by 6 bases, with 10 bases of the junction left unmatched. The CDR3 region is CATSRDGTRTGLNTIYF. For the CDR3, the DNA is TGTGCCACCAGCAGAGACGGAACTAGGACAGGGTTAAACACCATATATTTT.

This sequence joins TRBV7-2 and TRBJ1-2; D gene ambiguous. V was pared by 0 bases and J by 5 bases, with 13 bases between. Germline values: CDR1 SGHTA, CDR2 FQGNSA. The CDR3 loop spans 15 amino acids. CDR3 DNA sequence: TGTGCCAGCAGCTTAGCACAACCCGGGAGGTATGGCTACACCTTC. Protein: CASSLAQPGRYGYTF.

This clone showed up just once. The CDR3 loop is CASLGALGYTF. DNA for the CDR3: TGTGCCAGCCTCGGAGCCCTTGGCTACACCTTC. The gene calls are TRBV27 and TRBJ1-2; D remains ambiguous. This CDR3 has 11 residues. V was pared by 8 bases and J by 7 bases, with 11 bases between. Germline V gene data show CDR1 as MNHEY and CDR2 as SMNVEV (reference sequence).

The rearrangement uses TRBV7-9 and TRBJ2-5; 7 bases agree with TRBD2. Germline CDR1 and CDR2: SEHNR and FQNEAQ (reference sequence). The CDR3 loop spans 15 amino acids. The trim removed 2 bases at V and 4 bases at J, leaving 7 bases unmatched. The CDR3 region has the DNA TGTGCCAGCAGCTTACAGTCTAGCGGTGGAGAGACCCAGTACTTC. Translated, it gives CASSLQSSGGETQYF.

This clone was seen only once. The gene calls are TRBV15 and TRBJ1-2, with TRBD1 matching over 8 bases. The germline V gene encodes CDR1 LNHNV and CDR2 YYDKDF (reference sequence). This CDR3 is 15 amino acids long. V was pared by 1 base and J by 4 bases, with 5 bases of the junction left unmatched. CDR3 bases: TGTGCCACCAGCAGAGGGGACAGGTTTAGCTATGGCTACACCTTC. Protein product: CATSRGDRFSYGYTF.

The rearrangement uses TRBV30 and TRBJ1-2; a possible D gene is TRBD1 (6 bases). CDR3 length equals 14 residues. V lost 0 bases, J lost 6 bases, and 14 bases lay in between. CDR1 GTSNPN and CDR2 SVGIG come from the germline V gene (reference sequence). CDR3 residues: CAWSVRLAGDGYTF. Written as DNA, the CDR3 is TGTGCCTGGAGTGTAAGGTTGGCAGGGGATGGCTACACCTTC.

The CDR3 DNA follows: TGTGCCAGCAGCTTAGTGGGCCGCTACAATGAGCAGTTCTTC. It is translated as CASSLVGRYNEQFF. The gene calls are TRBV5-4 and TRBJ2-1; D unclear. V was pared by 2 bases and J by 3 bases, with 9 bases between. This CDR3 comprises 14 residues. The germline CDR1 and CDR2 sequences are SGHNT and YYREEE (reference sequence).

The genes are TRBV29-1 and TRBJ1-5, with 8 bases lining up with TRBD1. After removal of 6 bases from V and 11 bases from J, the junction contained 12 bases not matched to a gene. Germline V gene sequence: CDR1 SQVTM, CDR2 ANQGSEA. The CDR3 runs to 13 residues. Here the CDR3 DNA reads TGCAGCGTCCTATGGACAGGGAAACAATCCCAGCATTTT. Its translation: CSVLWTGKQSQHF.

The chain combines TRBV5-1 with TRBJ2-5, with 7 bases aligning to TRBD2. Germline V gene lookup returns CDR1 SGHRS and CDR2 YFSETQ. This CDR3 comprises 17 residues. V shed 4 bases and J 6 bases; nucleotides not matched to a gene: 18. In nucleotides, the CDR3 is TGCGCCAGCAGCGGCGGAGGTATGCGGGGGAGTTTGCAGACCCAGTACTTC. Residues: CASSGGGMRGSLQTQYF.

This rearrangement joins TRBV4-2 to TRBJ2-1; 10 nucleotides match TRBD2. In germline, CDR1 is LGHNA, CDR2 YNFKEQ. Trimming took 1 base from V and 3 from J; bases not matched to a gene: 6. CDR3 length: 17 residues. The CDR3 loop reads CASSQGLAGSFYNEQFF. As DNA, the CDR3 is TGTGCCAGCAGCCAAGGACTAGCGGGCAGCTTCTACAATGAGCAGTTCTTC.

The V call is TRBV4-1, the J call TRBJ1-5; D is unclear. V gave up 0 bases and J gave up 6 bases, with 9 bases separating them. This CDR3 region has 14 residues. CDR1 is MGHRA, CDR2 YSYEKL, per germline. CDR3 in DNA: TGCGCCAGCAGCCAAGACGAGGGTAGTCAGCCCCAGCATTTT. Residues: CASSQDEGSQPQHF.

This chain joins TRBV7-3 and TRBJ2-1, with TRBD2 matching over 7 bases. The V gene end was trimmed by 2 bases and the J gene end by 6 bases; junction bases not matched to a gene: 7. This CDR3 has 15 amino acids. The germline gives CDR1 SGHTA, CDR2 FQGTGA. The chain's CDR3 is CASSLEGLPSNEQFF. DNA of the CDR3: TGTGCCAGCAGCTTAGAGGGACTACCAAGCAATGAGCAGTTCTTC.